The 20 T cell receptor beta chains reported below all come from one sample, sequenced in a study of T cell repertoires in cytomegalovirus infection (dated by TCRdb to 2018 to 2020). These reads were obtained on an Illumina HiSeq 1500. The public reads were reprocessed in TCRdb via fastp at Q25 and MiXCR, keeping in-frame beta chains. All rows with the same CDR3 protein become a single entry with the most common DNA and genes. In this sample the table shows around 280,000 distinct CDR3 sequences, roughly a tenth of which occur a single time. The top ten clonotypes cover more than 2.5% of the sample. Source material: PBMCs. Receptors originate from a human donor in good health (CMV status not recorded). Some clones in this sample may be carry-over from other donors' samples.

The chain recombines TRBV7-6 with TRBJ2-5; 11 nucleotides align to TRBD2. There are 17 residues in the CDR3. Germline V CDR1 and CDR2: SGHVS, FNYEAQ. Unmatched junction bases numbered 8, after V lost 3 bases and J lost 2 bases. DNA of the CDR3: TGTGCCAGCAGCTTCTCGATGGGACTAGCGGTGCAAGAGACCCAGTACTTC. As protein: CASSFSMGLAVQETQYF.

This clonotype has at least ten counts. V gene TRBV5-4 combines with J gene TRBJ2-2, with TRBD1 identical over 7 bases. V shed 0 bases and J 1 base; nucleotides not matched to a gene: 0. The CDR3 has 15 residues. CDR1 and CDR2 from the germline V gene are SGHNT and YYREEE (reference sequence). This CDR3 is CASSLDRGNTGELFF. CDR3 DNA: TGTGCCAGCAGCTTGGACAGGGGGAACACCGGGGAGCTGTTTTTT. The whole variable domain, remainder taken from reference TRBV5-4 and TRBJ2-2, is ETGVTQSPTHLIKTRGQQVTLRCSSQSGHNTVSWYQQALGQGPQFIFQYYREEENGRGNFPPRFSGLQFPNYSSELNVNALELDDSALYLCASSLDRGNTGELFFGEGSRLTVL.

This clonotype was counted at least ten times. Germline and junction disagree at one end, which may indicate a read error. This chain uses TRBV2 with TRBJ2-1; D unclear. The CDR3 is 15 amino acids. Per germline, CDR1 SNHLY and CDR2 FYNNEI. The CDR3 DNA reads TGTGCCAGCGGTGAAAGCCCTACCCTTCGCCGGGAGCAGTTCTTC. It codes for CASGESPTLRREQFF.

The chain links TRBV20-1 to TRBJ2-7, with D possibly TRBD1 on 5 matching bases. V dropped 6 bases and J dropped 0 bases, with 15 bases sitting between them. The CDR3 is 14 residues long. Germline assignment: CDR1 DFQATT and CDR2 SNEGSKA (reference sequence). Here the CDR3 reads CSASRVKGSYEQYV. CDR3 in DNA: TGCAGTGCGTCCAGGGTAAAGGGCTCCTACGAGCAGTACGTC.

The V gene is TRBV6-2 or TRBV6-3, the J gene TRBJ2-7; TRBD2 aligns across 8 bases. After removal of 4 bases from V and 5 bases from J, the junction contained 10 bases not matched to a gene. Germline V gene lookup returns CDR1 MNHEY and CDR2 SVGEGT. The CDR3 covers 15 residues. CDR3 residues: CASSSRTSRGNEQYV. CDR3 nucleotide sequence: TGTGCCAGCAGTTCTAGGACTAGCAGGGGAAACGAGCAGTACGTC.

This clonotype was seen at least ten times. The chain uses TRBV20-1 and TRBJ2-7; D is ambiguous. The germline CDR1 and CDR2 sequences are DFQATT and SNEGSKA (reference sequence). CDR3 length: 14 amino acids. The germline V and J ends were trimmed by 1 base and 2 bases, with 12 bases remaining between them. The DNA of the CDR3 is TGCAGTGCTAGAGTACCGGGTTTTACCTACGAGCAGTACTTC. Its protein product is CSARVPGFTYEQYF.

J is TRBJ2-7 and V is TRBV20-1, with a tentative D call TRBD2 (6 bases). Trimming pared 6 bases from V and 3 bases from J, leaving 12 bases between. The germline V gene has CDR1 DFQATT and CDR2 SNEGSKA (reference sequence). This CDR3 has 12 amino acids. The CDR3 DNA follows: TGCAGTGCATATAGCGGCAGCTACGAGCAGTACTTC. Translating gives CSAYSGSYEQYF.

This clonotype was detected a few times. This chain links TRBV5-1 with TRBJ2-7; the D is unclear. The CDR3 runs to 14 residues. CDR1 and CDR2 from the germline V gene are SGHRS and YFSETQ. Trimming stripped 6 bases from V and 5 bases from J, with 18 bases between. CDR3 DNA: TGCGCCAGCAAGGAAACAGAAGGTTTCCACGAGCAGTACTTC. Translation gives CASKETEGFHEQYF.

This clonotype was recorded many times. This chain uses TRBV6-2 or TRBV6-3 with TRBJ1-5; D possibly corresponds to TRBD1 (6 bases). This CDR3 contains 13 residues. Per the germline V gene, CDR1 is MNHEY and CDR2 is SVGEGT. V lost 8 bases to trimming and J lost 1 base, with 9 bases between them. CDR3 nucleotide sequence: TGTGCCAGCGGACAGAAGAGCAATCAGCCCCAGCATTTT. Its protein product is CASGQKSNQPQHF.

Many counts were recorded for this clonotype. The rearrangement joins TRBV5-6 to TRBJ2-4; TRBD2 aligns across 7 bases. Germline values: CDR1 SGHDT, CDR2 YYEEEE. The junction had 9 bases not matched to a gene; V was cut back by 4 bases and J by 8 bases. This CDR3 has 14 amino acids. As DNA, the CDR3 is TGTGCCAGCAGCCCGGGGGGAGGAGGGGACATTCAGTACTTC. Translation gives CASSPGGGGDIQYF.

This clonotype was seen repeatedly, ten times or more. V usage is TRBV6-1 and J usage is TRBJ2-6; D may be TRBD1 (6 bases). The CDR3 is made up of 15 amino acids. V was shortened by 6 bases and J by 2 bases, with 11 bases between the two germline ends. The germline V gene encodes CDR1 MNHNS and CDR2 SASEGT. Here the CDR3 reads CASRRQGTGANVLTF. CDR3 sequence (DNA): TGTGCCAGCAGACGCCAGGGGACTGGGGCCAACGTCCTGACTTTC.

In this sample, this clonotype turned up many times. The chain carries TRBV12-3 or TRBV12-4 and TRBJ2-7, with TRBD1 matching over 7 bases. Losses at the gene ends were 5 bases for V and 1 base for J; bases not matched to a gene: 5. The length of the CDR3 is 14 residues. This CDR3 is CASSRRGNSYEQYV. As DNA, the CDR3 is TGTGCCAGCAGTCGCAGGGGGAATTCCTACGAGCAGTACGTC.

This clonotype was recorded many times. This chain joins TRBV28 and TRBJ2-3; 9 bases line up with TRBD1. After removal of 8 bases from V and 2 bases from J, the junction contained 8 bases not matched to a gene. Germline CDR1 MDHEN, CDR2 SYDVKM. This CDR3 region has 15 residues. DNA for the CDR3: TGTGCCAGCTCTCCTACAGGGGGCCTCACAGATACGCAGTATTTT. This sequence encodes CASSPTGGLTDTQYF.

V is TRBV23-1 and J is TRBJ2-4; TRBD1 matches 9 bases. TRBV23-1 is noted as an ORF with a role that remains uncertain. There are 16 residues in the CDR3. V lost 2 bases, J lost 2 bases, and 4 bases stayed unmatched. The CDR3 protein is CASSQRDRASKNIQYF. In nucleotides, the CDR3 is TGCGCCAGCAGTCAAAGGGACAGGGCGTCCAAAAACATTCAGTACTTC.

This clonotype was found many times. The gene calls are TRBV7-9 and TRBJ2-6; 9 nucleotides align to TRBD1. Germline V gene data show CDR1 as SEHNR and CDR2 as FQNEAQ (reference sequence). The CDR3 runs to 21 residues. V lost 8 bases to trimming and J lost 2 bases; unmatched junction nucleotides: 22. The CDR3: CASGGYKGVGTGLPGANVLTF. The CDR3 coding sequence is TGTGCCAGCGGAGGATACAAGGGGGTCGGGACAGGGCTACCTGGGGCCAACGTCCTGACTTTC. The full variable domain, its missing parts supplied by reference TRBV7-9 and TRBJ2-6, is DTGVSQNPRHKITKRGQNVTFRCDPISEHNRLYWYRQTLGQGPEFLTYFQNEAQLEKSRLLSDRFSAERPKGSFSTLEIQRTEQGDSAMYLCASGGYKGVGTGLPGANVLTFGAGSRLTVL.

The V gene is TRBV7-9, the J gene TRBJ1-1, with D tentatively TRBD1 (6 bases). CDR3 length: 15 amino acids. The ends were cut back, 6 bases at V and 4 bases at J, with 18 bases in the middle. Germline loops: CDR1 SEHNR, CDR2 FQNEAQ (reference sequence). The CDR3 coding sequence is TGTGCCAGCAGTTACACACGGGGGGGCGGCACTGAAGCTTTCTTT. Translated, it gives CASSYTRGGGTEAFF.

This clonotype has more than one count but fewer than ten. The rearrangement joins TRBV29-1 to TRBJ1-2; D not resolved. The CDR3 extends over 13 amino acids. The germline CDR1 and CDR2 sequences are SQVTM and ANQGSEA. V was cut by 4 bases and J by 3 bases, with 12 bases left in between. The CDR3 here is CSVVGGSHYGYTF. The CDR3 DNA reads TGCAGCGTTGTCGGAGGCTCTCACTATGGCTACACCTTC.

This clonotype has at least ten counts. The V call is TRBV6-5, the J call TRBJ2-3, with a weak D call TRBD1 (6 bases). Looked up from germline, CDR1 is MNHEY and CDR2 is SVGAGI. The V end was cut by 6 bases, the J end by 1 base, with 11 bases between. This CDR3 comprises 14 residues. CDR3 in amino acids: CASRQGRGTDTQYF. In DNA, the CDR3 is TGTGCCAGCAGACAGGGAAGGGGCACAGATACGCAGTATTTT.

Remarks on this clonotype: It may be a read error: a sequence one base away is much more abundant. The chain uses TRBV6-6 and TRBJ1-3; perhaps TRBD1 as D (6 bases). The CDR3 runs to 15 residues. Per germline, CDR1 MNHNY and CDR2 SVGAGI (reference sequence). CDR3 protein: CVSSSGGPGGNTIYF. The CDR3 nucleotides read TGTGTCAGCAGTTCCGGGGGGCCGGGTGGAAACACCATATATTTT.

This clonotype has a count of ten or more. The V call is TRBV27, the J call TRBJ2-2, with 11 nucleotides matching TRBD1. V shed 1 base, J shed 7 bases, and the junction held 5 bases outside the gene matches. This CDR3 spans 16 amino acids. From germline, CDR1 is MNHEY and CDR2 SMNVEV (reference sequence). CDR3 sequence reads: CASSLLWTGGVGELFF. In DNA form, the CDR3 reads TGTGCCAGCAGTTTATTGTGGACAGGGGGCGTCGGGGAGCTGTTTTTT.